This T cell receptor (beta chain) was retrieved from a study of graft-versus-host responses after intestinal transplantation. The wider study: Each recipient received a multivisceral, liver-intestinal, or isolated intestinal graft. All recipients got anti-thymocyte globulin induction, then tacrolimus and steroids for approximately 3 years.

Assay: immunoSEQ multiplex PCR; the TCRdb copy retains only in-frame clones and omits some. The data show 75,000 to 100,000 clones, about 93% seen once. Findings and limits, study-wide: Detected in recipient marrow were GvH clones, some of which were first observed in ileum or blood.

A single count supports this clone. Its antigen is undetermined. V lost 0 bases, J lost 0 bases, and 13 bases lay in between. Germline V gives CDR1 LGHNA, CDR2 YSLEER. The CDR3 has 17 residues. This TCR was sampled from a human donor who received an intestinal transplant. The rearrangement links TRBV4-3 to TRBJ2-3; the D gene is possibly TRBD2 (7 bases). This sample comprised unstimulated CD8+ T cells sorted from spleen or lymph node cells, obtained before intestinal transplant. Here the CDR3 reads CASSQDLGGGSTDTQYF. CDR3 nucleotide sequence: TGCGCCAGCAGCCAAGATCTGGGGGGGGGCAGCACAGATACGCAGTATTTT.